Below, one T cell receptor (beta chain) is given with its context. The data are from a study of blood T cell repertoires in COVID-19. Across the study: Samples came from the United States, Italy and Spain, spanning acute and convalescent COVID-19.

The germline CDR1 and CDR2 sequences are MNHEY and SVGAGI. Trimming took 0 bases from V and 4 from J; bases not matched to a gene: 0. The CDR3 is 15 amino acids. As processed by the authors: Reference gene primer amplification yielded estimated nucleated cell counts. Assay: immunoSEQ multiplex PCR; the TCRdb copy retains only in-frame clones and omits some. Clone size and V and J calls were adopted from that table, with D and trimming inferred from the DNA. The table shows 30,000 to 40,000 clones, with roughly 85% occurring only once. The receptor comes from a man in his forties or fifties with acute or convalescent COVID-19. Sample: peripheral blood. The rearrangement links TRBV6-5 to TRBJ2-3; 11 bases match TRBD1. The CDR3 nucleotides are TGTGCCAGCAGTTACTCGGGACAGGGGGCAGATACGCAGTATTTT. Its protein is CASSYSGQGADTQYF.